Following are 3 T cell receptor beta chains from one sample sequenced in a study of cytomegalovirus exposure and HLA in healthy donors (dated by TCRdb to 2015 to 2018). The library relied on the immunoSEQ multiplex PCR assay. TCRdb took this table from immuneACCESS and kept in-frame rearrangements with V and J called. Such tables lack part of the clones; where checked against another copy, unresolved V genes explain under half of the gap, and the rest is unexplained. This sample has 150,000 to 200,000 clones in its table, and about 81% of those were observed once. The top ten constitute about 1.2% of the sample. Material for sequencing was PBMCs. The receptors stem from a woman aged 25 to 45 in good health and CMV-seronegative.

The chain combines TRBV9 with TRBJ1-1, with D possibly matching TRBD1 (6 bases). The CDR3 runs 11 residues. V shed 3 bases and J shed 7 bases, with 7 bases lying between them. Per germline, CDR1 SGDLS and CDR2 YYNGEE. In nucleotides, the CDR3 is TGTGCCAGCAGCGCGGACAGTGAAGCTTTCTTT. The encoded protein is CASSADSEAFF.

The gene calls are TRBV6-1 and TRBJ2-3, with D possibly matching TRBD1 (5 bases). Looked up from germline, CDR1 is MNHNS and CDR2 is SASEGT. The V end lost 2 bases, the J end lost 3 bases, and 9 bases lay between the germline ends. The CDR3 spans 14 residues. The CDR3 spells CASSERGRTDTQYF. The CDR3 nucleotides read TGTGCCAGCAGTGAAAGGGGCAGGACAGATACGCAGTATTTT.

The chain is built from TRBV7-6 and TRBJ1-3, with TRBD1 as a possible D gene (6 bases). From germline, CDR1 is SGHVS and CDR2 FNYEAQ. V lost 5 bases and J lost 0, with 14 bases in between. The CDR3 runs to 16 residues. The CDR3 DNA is TGTGCCAGCAGCCCAGGCGGGGGCAACTCTGGAAACACCATATATTTT. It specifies CASSPGGGNSGNTIYF.